This TCR beta chain was sequenced in a study of T cell responses to AZD1222 COVID-19 vaccine. On the study more broadly: Pooling of second doses given at about 4 or about 12 weeks was done.

The V and J ends lost 5 bases and 7 bases respectively, with 18 bases between them. Germline loops: CDR1 MGHRA, CDR2 YSYEKL. This CDR3 has 16 residues. The study, taken as a whole, reports: There were repertoire samples only from the period after the peak T cell response. Clonal diversity was possibly underestimated; the donors were predominantly white British and more often female.

In the case of this clone: Its matching antigen is unknown.

The protocol was immunoSEQ multiplex PCR, while the TCRdb copy is restricted to in-frame clones and leaves out a portion. The sample lists about 180,000 clones, about 86% seen once, with 7.7% in the top ten. Material: peripheral blood, obtained on day 0 of AZD1222 vaccination. The TCR originated in an adult in good health. V is TRBV4-1 and J is TRBJ1-6; D is ambiguous. The CDR3 loop reads CASSSLTPSRNSPLHF. In DNA, the CDR3 is TGCGCCAGCAGCTCCTTAACCCCCAGTAGAAATTCACCCCTCCACTTT.